This T cell receptor beta chain appears in the sequencing data of a study of cytomegalovirus exposure and HLA in healthy donors. Turning to the study itself: An analysis done earlier identified roughly 120 million unique TCR beta sequences from 190 million or so T cells. Study-wide findings and caveats: The study recorded over 150 TCR beta chains that were cytomegalovirus-associated.

Primers: 60 Vbeta forward and 13 Jbeta reverse. The repertoire was sequenced with immunoSEQ multiplex PCR; TCRdb's copy has only in-frame clones and lacks some. The table lists some 120,000 clones, around two thirds of them singletons. A word on this clone: Its cognate antigen is unknown.

The CDR3 runs 8 residues. V shed 7 bases and J shed 9 bases, with 4 bases lying between them. The V gene's germline CDR1 is SGHTA and CDR2 FQGNSA. Sequencing input: PBMCs. The chain links TRBV7-2 to TRBJ2-7; no clear D gene. The receptor comes from a woman in her thirties or forties in good health and CMV-seropositive. The CDR3: CASNGQYF. CDR3 sequence (DNA): TGTGCCAGCAACGGGCAGTACTTC. The full variable domain, completed using reference TRBV7-2 and TRBJ2-7, is GAGVSQSPSNKVTEKGKDVELRCDPISGHTALYWYRQSLGQGLEFLIYFQGNSAPDKSGLPSDRFSAERTGGSVSTLTIQRTQQEDSAVYLCASNGQYFGPGTRLTVT.